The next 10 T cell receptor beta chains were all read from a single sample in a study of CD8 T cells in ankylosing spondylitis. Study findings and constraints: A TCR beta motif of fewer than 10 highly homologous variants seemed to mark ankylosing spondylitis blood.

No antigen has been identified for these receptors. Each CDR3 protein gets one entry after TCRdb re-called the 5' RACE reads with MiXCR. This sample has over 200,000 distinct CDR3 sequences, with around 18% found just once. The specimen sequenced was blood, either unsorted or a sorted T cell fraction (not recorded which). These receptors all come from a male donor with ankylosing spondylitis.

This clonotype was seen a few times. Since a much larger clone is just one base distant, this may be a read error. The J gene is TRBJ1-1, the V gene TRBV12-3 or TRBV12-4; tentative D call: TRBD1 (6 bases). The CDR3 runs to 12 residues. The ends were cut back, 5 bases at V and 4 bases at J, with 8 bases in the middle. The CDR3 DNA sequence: TGTGCCAGCAGTACAGGGAGCACTGAAGCTTTCTTT. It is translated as CASSTGSTEAFF.

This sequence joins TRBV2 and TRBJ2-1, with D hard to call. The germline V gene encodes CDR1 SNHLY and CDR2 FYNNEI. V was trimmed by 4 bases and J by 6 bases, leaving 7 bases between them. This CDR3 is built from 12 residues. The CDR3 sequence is CASSVSSNEQFF. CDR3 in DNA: TGTGCCAGCAGTGTTAGTTCCAATGAGCAGTTCTTC.

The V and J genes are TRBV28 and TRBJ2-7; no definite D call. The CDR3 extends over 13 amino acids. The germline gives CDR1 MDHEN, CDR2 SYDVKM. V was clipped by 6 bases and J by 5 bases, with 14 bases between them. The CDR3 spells CASSPLGPHEQYF. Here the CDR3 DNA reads TGTGCCAGCAGCCCTCTTGGGCCTCACGAGCAGTACTTC.

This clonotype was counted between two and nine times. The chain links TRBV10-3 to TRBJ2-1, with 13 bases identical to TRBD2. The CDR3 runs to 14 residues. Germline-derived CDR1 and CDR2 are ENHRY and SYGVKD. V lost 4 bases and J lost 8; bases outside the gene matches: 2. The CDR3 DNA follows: TGTGCCATCAGTGGGACTAGCGGGAGTGATGAGCAGTTCTTC. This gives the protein CAISGTSGSDEQFF.

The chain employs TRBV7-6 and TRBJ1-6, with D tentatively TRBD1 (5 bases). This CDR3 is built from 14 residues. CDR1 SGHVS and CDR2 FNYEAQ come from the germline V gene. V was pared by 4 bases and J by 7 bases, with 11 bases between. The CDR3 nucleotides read TGTGCCAGCAGCTCCGGGGACCGGAATTCACCCCTCCACTTT. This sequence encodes CASSSGDRNSPLHF.

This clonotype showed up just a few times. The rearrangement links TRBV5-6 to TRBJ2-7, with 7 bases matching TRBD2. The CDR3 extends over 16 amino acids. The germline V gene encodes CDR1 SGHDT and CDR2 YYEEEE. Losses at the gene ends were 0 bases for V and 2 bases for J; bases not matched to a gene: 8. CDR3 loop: CASSLVFGEGTYEQYF. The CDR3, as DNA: TGTGCCAGCAGCTTGGTATTCGGGGAGGGTACCTACGAGCAGTACTTC. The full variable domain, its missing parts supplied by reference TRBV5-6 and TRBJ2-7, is DAGVTQSPTHLIKTRGQQVTLRCSPKSGHDTVSWYQQALGQGPQFIFQYYEEEERQRGNFPDRFSGHQFPNYSSELNVNALLLGDSALYLCASSLVFGEGTYEQYFGPGTRLTVT.

CDR3 residues: CASSPQQEGSNQPQHF. The CDR3 bases are TGTGCCAGTAGTCCACAACAGGAGGGAAGCAATCAGCCCCAGCATTTT. The J gene is TRBJ1-5, the V gene TRBV19; perhaps TRBD1 as D (5 bases). Germline assignment: CDR1 LNHDA and CDR2 SQIVND (reference sequence). V lost 5 bases, J lost 1 base, and 15 bases lay in between. CDR3 length: 16 amino acids. Drawing the rest from reference TRBV19 and TRBJ1-5, the complete variable domain is DGGITQSPKYLFRKEGQNVTLSCEQNLNHDAMYWYRQDPGQGLRLIYYSQIVNDFQKGDIAEGYSVSREKKESFPLTVTSAQKNPTAFYLCASSPQQEGSNQPQHFGDGTRLSIL.

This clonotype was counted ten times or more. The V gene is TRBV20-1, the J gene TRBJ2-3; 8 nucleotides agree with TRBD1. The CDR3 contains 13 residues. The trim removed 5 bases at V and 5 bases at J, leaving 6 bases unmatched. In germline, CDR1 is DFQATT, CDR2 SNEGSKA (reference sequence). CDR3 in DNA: TGCAGTGCTGATGGACAGGGAGGAGATACGCAGTATTTT. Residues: CSADGQGGDTQYF.

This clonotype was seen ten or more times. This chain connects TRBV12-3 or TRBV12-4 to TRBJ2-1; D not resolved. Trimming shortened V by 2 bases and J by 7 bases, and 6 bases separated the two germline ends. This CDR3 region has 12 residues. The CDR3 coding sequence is TGTGCCAGCAGTTTATTGGGGAATGAGCAGTTCTTC. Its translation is CASSLLGNEQFF.

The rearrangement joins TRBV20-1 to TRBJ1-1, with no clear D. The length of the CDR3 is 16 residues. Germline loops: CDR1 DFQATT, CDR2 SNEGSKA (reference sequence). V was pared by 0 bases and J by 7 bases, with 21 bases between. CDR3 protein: CSAREVGSSYRLEAFF. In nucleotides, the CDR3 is TGCAGTGCTAGAGAGGTCGGAAGCAGTTACCGCCTTGAAGCTTTCTTT.